The entry below describes one T cell receptor (beta chain). This specimen comes from a study of blood T cell repertoires in COVID-19. Study context: Whether acute or convalescent, the COVID-19 samples came from the United States, Italy and Spain. T cells, B-cell-depleted T cells, or PBMCs supplied cDNA or gDNA.

This CDR3 contains 15 residues. In germline, CDR1 is LNHNV, CDR2 YYDKDF (reference sequence). The V and J ends lost 5 bases and 1 base, in that order; junction bases with no gene match: 2. In the original workflow: Nucleated cell counts were estimated from reference gene primer amplification. Sequencing used immunoSEQ multiplex PCR; TCRdb keeps in-frame clones, though not all of them. The DNA gave D and trimming, while V, J and clone size come from that table. The table records under 130,000 clones, 80% to 90% of them present only once. The origin of this receptor is a human donor in a cohort sampled during active COVID-19. This chain connects TRBV15 to TRBJ2-5; the match to TRBD2 covers 12 bases. Sequenced material: peripheral blood. CDR3 sequence: CATSLAGGIQETQYF. In DNA, the CDR3 is TGTGCCACCAGCCTAGCGGGGGGGATCCAAGAGACCCAGTACTTC.